This section outlines one TCR beta chain sequence together with its context. The antigen is not known. CDR1 and CDR2 (germline): MDHEN, SYDVKM. The CDR3 covers 14 residues. The germline V and J ends were trimmed by 3 bases and 0 bases, with 8 bases remaining between them. TCRdb used MiXCR to reprocess the reads, holding one entry per CDR3 protein. The data hold some 480,000 distinct CDR3 sequences, with around a third observed a single time. This record comes from a study of T cell repertoires in cytomegalovirus infection. About the study: Peptides in the study included HLA-C-restricted and HLA-B-restricted CMV epitopes.

The receptor was derived from a human donor in good health (CMV status not recorded). Some clones in this sample may be carry-over from other donors' samples. V is TRBV28 and J is TRBJ1-2, with D unclear. The starting material was cultured PBMCs, obtained from culture after CMV antigen stimulation. The CDR3 region has the DNA TGTGCCAGCAGTTTCGCCAGTGCTAACTATGGCTACACCTTC. It encodes CASSFASANYGYTF.